The sequence of this T cell receptor (beta chain) was determined in a study of early T cells in non-severe SARS-CoV-2 infection. This clonotype was observed at least ten times. The antigen remains unidentified. This CDR3 region has 15 residues. Losses at the gene ends were 3 bases for V and 0 bases for J; bases not matched to a gene: 5. Germline V gives CDR1 SQVTM, CDR2 ANQGSEA. Unique molecular identifier tags were affixed to discrete cDNA molecules. Each CDR3 protein gets one entry after TCRdb re-called the 5' RACE reads with MiXCR. Of 80,000 or so distinct CDR3 sequences listed, about an eighth are singletons. The study's findings and limits: In VDJdb matching, anti-spike CD8 responses were favored while private and CD4 specificities went missing.

The sequenced material came from whole blood. V is TRBV29-1 and J is TRBJ2-3, with 8 bases matching TRBD2. The TCR comes from an adult who was a healthcare worker with PCR-confirmed SARS-CoV-2 infection or an uninfected control (not recorded which). The CDR3 loop is CSVDSLAASTDTQYF. Here the CDR3 DNA reads TGCAGCGTTGACTCACTAGCGGCTAGCACAGATACGCAGTATTTT.